The 2 T cell receptor beta chains given below trace back to one sample, sequenced in a study of shared clonotypes between healthy human individuals. Clones were read by immunoSEQ multiplex PCR, and TCRdb kept only the in-frame ones, dropping some. The top ten hold under 0.45% of the sample, which has a few million clones, approximately 95% seen once. Specimen: naive CD4+ T cells from PBMCs. Regarding subset: CD45RA+ positively selected. The receptors were sampled from a man between 18 and 35 years old in good health. Some clones in this sample may be carry-over from other donors' samples.

V and J are TRBV5-3 and TRBJ1-4; TRBD1 matches 7 bases. TRBV5-3 is sorted into the ORF group, with uncertain function. The ends lost 2 bases at V and 8 bases at J; junction bases unmatched: 9. This CDR3 is 15 amino acids long. CDR3 DNA sequence: TGTGCCAGAAGCTTAGAACAGGGGAAGCGGGAAAAACTGTTTTTT. As protein: CARSLEQGKREKLFF.

This chain uses TRBV7-3 with TRBJ2-7; a possible D gene is TRBD1 (5 bases). CDR3 size: 15 residues. Deletions cut 1 base from V and 4 bases from J, with 14 bases between. Germline CDR1 reads SGHTA; CDR2 reads FQGTGA. The CDR3 DNA is TGTGCCAGCAGCTTAAATGGAGTAGGGGCATACGAGCAGTACTTC. Translating gives CASSLNGVGAYEQYF.